These 13 T cell receptor beta chains share one sample of origin, sequenced in a study of long-term antiretroviral therapy in people with HIV. The immunoSEQ assay was v3.0, run at survey level. Some clones are missing from TCRdb's copy, which holds only in-frame ones; the method was immunoSEQ multiplex PCR. The data hold approximately 13,000 clones, with 76% observed a single time. This specimen was unsorted PBMCs, taken 3.1 years after starting antiretroviral therapy. These receptors were obtained from a man in his forties or fifties with HIV.

The rearrangement uses TRBV29-1 and TRBJ2-7; D might be TRBD1 (5 bases). Germline CDR1 and CDR2: SQVTM and ANQGSEA. The CDR3 loop spans 12 amino acids. Trimming took off 4 bases at V and 1 base at J, with 8 bases between the two ends. CDR3 protein: CSVGQGSYEQYF. The CDR3, as DNA: TGCAGCGTTGGTCAGGGATCCTACGAGCAGTACTTC.

The chain employs TRBV19 and TRBJ2-1; D is tentatively TRBD1 or TRBD2 (5 bases each). The CDR3 contains 13 residues. The germline V gene has CDR1 LNHDA and CDR2 SQIVND (reference sequence). The CDR3 nucleotides read TGTGCGGTGGGGGTCAACTCCTACAATGAGCAGTTCTTC. Translating gives CAVGVNSYNEQFF.

The chain joins TRBV27 to TRBJ1-1; D remains ambiguous. The CDR3 spans 13 residues. V was trimmed by 3 bases and J by 5 bases, leaving 10 bases between them. Per germline, CDR1 MNHEY and CDR2 SMNVEV (reference sequence). CDR3 sequence: CASSLGVRTEAFF. Written as DNA, the CDR3 is TGTGCCAGCAGTTTGGGAGTCAGGACTGAAGCTTTCTTT.

The chain combines TRBV7-9 with TRBJ1-2, with D possibly matching TRBD1 (6 bases). The V and J ends lost 5 bases and 2 bases respectively, with 18 bases between them. The CDR3 consists of 16 residues. Germline V gene lookup returns CDR1 SEHNR and CDR2 FQNEAQ (reference sequence). CDR3 in DNA: TGTGCCAGCAGCCTATCCGGGACACAGAGGAACTATGGCTACACCTTC. It codes for CASSLSGTQRNYGYTF. Drawing the rest from reference TRBV7-9 and TRBJ1-2, the complete variable domain is DTGVSQNPRHKITKRGQNVTFRCDPISEHNRLYWYRQTLGQGPEFLTYFQNEAQLEKSRLLSDRFSAERPKGSFSTLEIQRTEQGDSAMYLCASSLSGTQRNYGYTFGSGTRLTVV.

This rearrangement joins TRBV7-2 to TRBJ2-3; weak D call: TRBD1 (5 bases). The germline V and J ends were trimmed by 2 bases and 3 bases, with 15 bases remaining between them. From germline, CDR1 is SGHTA and CDR2 FQGNSA. This CDR3 is built from 16 residues. The CDR3 DNA reads as TGTGCCAGCAGCTTATCCGGGCCCCCAGGGACAGATACGCAGTATTTT. Protein: CASSLSGPPGTDTQYF.

The gene calls are TRBV11-3 and TRBJ2-7, with TRBD1 matching over 9 bases. Germline-derived CDR1 and CDR2 are SGHNT and YENEEA. The CDR3 runs to 17 residues. After removal of 5 bases from V and 3 bases from J, the junction contained 14 bases not matched to a gene. The CDR3 sequence: CASSPQGQGMVFYEQYF. CDR3 coding DNA: TGTGCCAGCAGCCCCCAAGGACAGGGGATGGTTTTCTACGAGCAGTACTTC.

The genes are TRBV6-1 and TRBJ1-6; no definite D call. The germline V and J ends were trimmed by 7 bases and 1 base, with 8 bases remaining between them. Germline CDR1 is MNHNS and CDR2 is SASEGT. The length of the CDR3 is 14 residues. The CDR3 DNA reads TGTGCCAGCAATGATCCTTCCTATAATTCACCCCTCCACTTT. It translates to CASNDPSYNSPLHF.

This clone has only one observation. The V call is TRBV5-4, the J call TRBJ1-6; D unclear. With 4 bases removed from V and 6 bases from J, the gap between germline ends came to 5 bases. In germline, CDR1 is SGHNT, CDR2 YYREEE (reference sequence). This CDR3 has 12 residues. The CDR3 DNA reads as TGTGCCAGCAGCCTCCTTAATTCACCCCTCCACTTT. The encoded protein is CASSLLNSPLHF.

This clone was counted once. This sequence joins TRBV6-6 and TRBJ1-2, with no clear D. This CDR3 contains 14 residues. The V end was cut by 2 bases, the J end by 4 bases, with 11 bases between. Germline V gene sequence: CDR1 MNHNY, CDR2 SVGAGI (reference sequence). CDR3 sequence reads: CASSYAGEGYGYTF. CDR3 nucleotide sequence: TGTGCCAGCAGTTACGCGGGCGAGGGCTATGGCTACACCTTC.

The chain employs TRBV2 and TRBJ1-6, with 7 nucleotides matching TRBD1. Germline loops: CDR1 SNHLY, CDR2 FYNNEI. This CDR3 is 15 amino acids long. V lost 5 bases to trimming and J lost 7 bases; unmatched junction nucleotides: 8. The chain's CDR3 is CASSPFPGQNSPLHF. CDR3 DNA: TGTGCCAGCAGTCCCTTCCCGGGACAGAATTCACCCCTCCACTTT.

The J gene is TRBJ2-7, the V gene TRBV7-8, with unresolved D. V lost 5 bases and J lost 5, with 10 bases in between. There are 12 residues in the CDR3. From germline, CDR1 is SGHVS and CDR2 FQNEAQ. The CDR3 DNA is TGTGCCAGCAGCCCCCATACCCACGAGCAGTACTTC. Residues: CASSPHTHEQYF.

V is TRBV12-5 and J is TRBJ2-7; 7 nucleotides match TRBD2. Trimming removed 6 bases from V and 7 bases from J; junction bases left unmatched: 12. The CDR3 contains 14 residues. Germline CDR1 is LGHNT and CDR2 is FRNRAP. The CDR3 sequence: CASGRGDLLLEQYF. The DNA for the CDR3 is TGTGCTAGTGGCCGGGGGGACCTACTATTAGAGCAGTACTTC.

The chain combines TRBV7-9 with TRBJ1-5; 10 nucleotides agree with TRBD1. This CDR3 has 15 amino acids. Germline loops: CDR1 SEHNR, CDR2 FQNEAQ (reference sequence). J was trimmed by 4 bases and V by 4 bases; bases with no gene match: 4. The chain's CDR3 is CASSWGTGVNQPQHF. In DNA, the CDR3 is TGTGCCAGCAGCTGGGGGACAGGGGTGAATCAGCCCCAGCATTTT.